The 15 T cell receptor beta chains below come from one sample, sequenced in a study of identifying expanded T cells in peripheral blood. The data were produced by immunoSEQ multiplex PCR, yet TCRdb's version contains in-frame clones alone and is incomplete. The sample includes 100,000 or so clones, 88% seen only once; the top ten take about 5.5%. The material sequenced was blood. Source of these receptors: a person aged 18 to 75 in good health.

Remarks on this clone: Other DNA sequences in the sample encode the same CDR3. The chain carries TRBV18 and TRBJ1-1, with D possibly being TRBD1 (5 bases). The CDR3 extends over 12 amino acids. CDR1 and CDR2 (germline): KGHSH, LQKENI. Trimming took 6 bases from V and 1 from J, leaving 6 bases between them. This chain's CDR3 is CASSGGNTEAFF. The CDR3 DNA sequence: TGTGCCAGCTCCGGGGGGAACACTGAAGCTTTCTTT.

The J gene is TRBJ1-5, the V gene TRBV27; 12 bases line up with TRBD1. Germline V gives CDR1 MNHEY, CDR2 SMNVEV (reference sequence). The CDR3 runs 18 residues. V was pared by 4 bases and J by 2 bases, with 9 bases of the junction left unmatched. As DNA, the CDR3 is TGTGCCAGCAGTTGCTACCGGGACAGGGGGCTCGGCAATCAGCCCCAGCATTTT. Residues: CASSCYRDRGLGNQPQHF.

In this sample, this clone turned up a few times. This chain joins TRBV7-8 and TRBJ1-5; D is perhaps TRBD1 (5 bases). The V gene's germline CDR1 is SGHVS and CDR2 FQNEAQ. The CDR3 is made up of 15 amino acids. The ends were cut back, 3 bases at V and 3 bases at J, with 12 bases in the middle. The chain's CDR3 is CASSFWQGPNQPQHF. The CDR3 DNA sequence: TGTGCCAGCAGCTTCTGGCAGGGACCCAATCAGCCCCAGCATTTT.

The chain couples TRBV6-5 to TRBJ2-2, with a tentative D call TRBD1 (6 bases). The V and J ends lost 5 bases and 5 bases respectively, with 15 bases between them. Germline lookup yields CDR1 MNHEY and CDR2 SVGAGI. The CDR3 extends over 15 amino acids. The CDR3 DNA is TGTGCCAGCAGTCGCCTAGCAGGGGTAACCGGGGAGCTGTTTTTT. Protein product: CASSRLAGVTGELFF.

Here the CDR3 DNA reads TGTGCCAGCAGTATAGGTCTTGAAAACACCATATATTTT. It codes for CASSIGLENTIYF. The chain is built from TRBV7-6 and TRBJ1-3, with D hard to call. This CDR3 spans 13 amino acids. CDR1 is SGHVS and CDR2 is FNYEAQ in the germline V gene. V dropped 6 bases and J dropped 6 bases, with 12 bases sitting between them.

V is TRBV25-1 and J is TRBJ1-4; no reliable D call. This CDR3 contains 15 residues. V was cut by 1 base and J by 8 bases, with 14 bases left in between. Germline assignment: CDR1 MGHDK and CDR2 SYGVNS. CDR3: CASSEFGVLWEKLFF. CDR3 nucleotides: TGTGCCAGCAGTGAATTTGGGGTATTGTGGGAAAAACTGTTTTTT.

The chain recombines TRBV19 with TRBJ1-5; the D gene is possibly TRBD1 (6 bases). CDR1 and CDR2 (germline): LNHDA, SQIVND (reference sequence). This CDR3 is 14 amino acids long. V lost 4 bases and J 6 bases, leaving 13 bases between the germline ends. For the CDR3, the DNA is TGTGCCAGTAGTACCGTACAGGGCGGTCAGCCCCAGCATTTT. Protein: CASSTVQGGQPQHF.

The rearrangement uses TRBV30 and TRBJ2-4, with 10 bases aligning to TRBD2. The CDR3 sequence is 15 residues long. The V gene end was trimmed by 0 bases and the J gene end by 5 bases; junction bases not matched to a gene: 4. The V gene's germline CDR1 is GTSNPN and CDR2 SVGIG (reference sequence). CDR3 in DNA: TGTGCCTGGAGTGTACCTACTAGCGGGGAAAACATTCAGTACTTC. This encodes CAWSVPTSGENIQYF.

J is TRBJ1-1 and V is TRBV19, with D possibly matching TRBD1 (5 bases). The V gene's germline CDR1 is LNHDA and CDR2 SQIVND (reference sequence). With 6 bases removed from V and 1 base from J, the gap between germline ends came to 21 bases. The CDR3 is 17 residues long. The DNA for the CDR3 is TGTGCCAGTAGAATCCACCCAGTTAGGGGATGGAACACTGAAGCTTTCTTT. This codes for CASRIHPVRGWNTEAFF.

V usage is TRBV7-8 and J usage is TRBJ2-6, with TRBD1 identical over 8 bases. The CDR3 length is 18 residues. The junction had 11 bases not matched to a gene; V was cut back by 7 bases and J by 0 bases. CDR1 and CDR2 (germline): SGHVS, FQNEAQ. The CDR3 loop is CASTDRGRYISGANVLTF. The CDR3 DNA reads as TGTGCCAGCACCGACAGGGGACGCTATATCTCTGGGGCCAACGTCCTGACTTTC.

V is TRBV19 and J is TRBJ1-1; 7 nucleotides agree with TRBD1. The CDR3 spans 15 residues. Looked up from germline, CDR1 is LNHDA and CDR2 is SQIVND (reference sequence). Trimming at V came to 3 bases and at J to 2 bases, leaving 6 bases not matched to a gene. Written as DNA, the CDR3 is TGTGCCAGTAGTATTAGTGGAGGGGGCAACACTGAAGCTTTCTTT. This codes for CASSISGGGNTEAFF.

This chain connects TRBV7-3 to TRBJ2-3; unclear D gene. V was trimmed by 3 bases and J by 2 bases, leaving 18 bases between them. The CDR3 spans 17 residues. Germline-derived CDR1 and CDR2 are SGHTA and FQGTGA. CDR3 protein: CASSFGFYGNPTDTQYF. The CDR3 nucleotides read TGTGCCAGCAGCTTCGGATTCTATGGGAACCCCACAGATACGCAGTATTTT. Supplemented by reference TRBV7-3 and TRBJ2-3, the full variable domain reads GAGVSQTPSNKVTEKGKYVELRCDPISGHTALYWYRQSLGQGPEFLIYFQGTGAADDSGLPNDRFFAVRPEGSVSTLKIQRTERGDSAVYLCASSFGFYGNPTDTQYFGPGTRLTVL.

The chain joins TRBV21-1 to TRBJ1-6; TRBD1 is the table's D call, not checked against the DNA. TRBV21-1 is marked as a pseudogene. This CDR3 has 15 amino acids. This CDR3 reads CASSKGGAYNSPLHF. The CDR3 DNA sequence: TGTGCCAGCAGCAAAGGGGGCGCTTATAATTCACCCCTCCACTTT.

This clone appeared once. The V gene is TRBV7-6, the J gene TRBJ2-5, with D hard to call. The germline V gene encodes CDR1 SGHVS and CDR2 FNYEAQ. The CDR3 contains 12 residues. V dropped 2 bases and J dropped 4 bases, with 5 bases sitting between them. The CDR3 spells CASSLKLETQYF. CDR3 in DNA: TGTGCCAGCAGCTTAAAGTTAGAGACCCAGTACTTC.

To note about this clone: The junction does not match germline at one end; this may be a read error. The chain uses TRBV2 and TRBJ1-6; D remains ambiguous. The germline gives CDR1 SNHLY, CDR2 FYNNEI. CDR3 length: 18 residues. The CDR3 nucleotides are TGTGCCAGCAGTGGAATTCAACCCTCAAAATCCTTTAATTCACCCCTCCACTTT. The encoded protein is CASSGIQPSKSFNSPLHF.